The present TCR beta chain was sequenced within a study of T cell responses to AZD1222 COVID-19 vaccine (dated by TCRdb to about 2021). Concerning the study at large: AZD1222 recipients whose second dose came at about 4 weeks and those whose second dose came at about 12 weeks were combined into one group, since spike-specific TCR depth and breadth did not differ between the two schedules. Enrollment into the trials was organized by age into subgroups of 18-55, 56-69 and 70-plus years, and those subgroups contained about 160, 30 and 59 TCR-sequenced participants, respectively. TCR sequencing was performed for about 250 trial participants, of whom about 200 were given two doses of AZD1222 and some 26 were given two doses of MenACWY control vaccine. Paper-wide results and their limitations: CD4 TCRs associated with the vaccine covered the entire spike protein, and the dominant responses were in regions 160-218 and 743-854. After two AZD1222 doses, spike-specific TCR breadth and depth were significantly higher than at day 0 and than in MenACWY recipients. The 56-69-year group was small, and its depth increase did not reach significance, likely because of low power. Participants were mostly white British and included more females than males, and it was suggested by the authors that clonal diversity may have been underestimated. Because no samples from the day 14 peak response were available, repertoires could be characterized only after the peak T cell response. Conclusions about previously exposed vaccinees are limited, since just a handful of AZD1222 recipients were seropositive for SARS-CoV-2 at baseline. Nearly half of unique spike-specific TCRs reportedly recognized epitopes outside regions mutated in the B.1.351 and B.1.1.7 variants.

In the paper's terms, the time point label means: baseline before first vaccination. Vaccinee samples came from UK trials COV001 and COV002, including a single-blind randomized controlled phase 2/3 trial of AZD1222 (ChAdOx1 nCoV-19) in healthy adults. For TCRbeta chain sequencing, PBMC samples from trial participants were taken at day 0 and at day 28 after the second dose. The germline V gene specifies KGHSH as CDR1 and LQKENI as CDR2. The CDR3 holds 17 amino acids from the cysteine to the phenylalanine. Only the CDR3 region is kept as DNA, spanning 51 bases read in frame from base 1. Cut back by 3 bases and 0 bases, the V and J ends lie 14 bases apart. Regarding this clone: Its antigen has not been determined. No much larger clonotype is one base removed from it; base qualities were not supplied.

The CDR3 regions of human TCRbeta chains were analyzed by immunosequencing. The study's own analysis went as follows. Repertoire TCRs were checked for matches against a reference library of SARS-CoV-2-specific TCRs that had been generated using the MIRA antigen-specificity platform. Breadth was defined as the fraction of unique TCRs that were SARS-CoV-2-associated, and depth was defined as the fraction of total T cells that were SARS-CoV-2-associated. Using the MIRA data, each spike-specific TCR was mapped to the spike region that the TCR reacts to and placed in a CD4 or CD8 class. Log10-transformed breadth and depth values were compared by one-way ANOVA with Sidak's multiple comparisons tests. TCRdb took this table from immuneACCESS and kept in-frame rearrangements with V and J called. Such tables lack part of the clones; where checked against another copy, unresolved V genes explain under half of the gap, and the rest is unexplained. V and J calls and clone size are copied from that table; D and trimming were computed from the DNA. A total of around 120,000 clones appear in this sample, roughly 90% of them only once. The ten largest clones represent 0.8% to 1.1% of the sample.

This clonotype was sampled from an adult in good health. The input for sequencing was peripheral blood, taken on day 0 of AZD1222 vaccination. The chain is assembled from TRBV18 and TRBJ2-2; 6 matching bases give a weak D call of TRBD2. In nucleotide form, the sequence is TGTGCCAGCTCACCCCGGGGGATTACGGCGAACACCGGGGAGCTGTTTTTT. Its product reads: CASSPRGITANTGELFF.